These T cell receptor beta chains were read from a single sample in a study of cytomegalovirus exposure and HLA in healthy donors. TCRdb's copy holds only in-frame clones and misses some; the assay was immunoSEQ multiplex PCR. The table lists around 140,000 clones, approximately 76% of them singletons, with 1.5% to 2% in the top ten. The specimen was PBMCs. These receptor sequences come from a man aged 40-55 years in good health and CMV-seronegative. CDR3s include the opening cysteine and the closing phenylalanine or tryptophan. The D gene is left open where the match is weak. The size field is filled for only some rows; it gives once, few, many or a size class.

D,size,J,V,CDR3,DNA
-,-,TRBJ1-2,TRBV30,CAWSVEGHEGYTF,TGTGCCTGGAGTGTTGAGGGTCACGAGGGCTACACCTTC
TRBD1,-,TRBJ2-7,TRBV5-5,CASSLGQGRSYEQYF,TGTGCCAGCAGCTTGGGACAGGGGAGGTCCTACGAGCAGTACTTC
TRBD1,-,TRBJ2-7,TRBV30,CAWSGIRDREFSEQYF,TGTGCCTGGAGCGGCATTCGGGACAGGGAATTTAGCGAGCAGTACTTC
TRBD1,-,TRBJ2-2,TRBV30,CAGKQGTGELFF,TGTGCCGGGAAACAGGGGACCGGGGAGCTGTTTTTT
TRBD2,-,TRBJ2-2,TRBV28,CASSPGTSGVTGELFF,TGTGCCAGCAGCCCTGGGACTAGCGGGGTCACCGGGGAGCTGTTTTTT
-,-,TRBJ2-7,TRBV7-9,CASSLSQGGEQYF,TGTGCCAGCAGCTTATCCCAGGGGGGCGAGCAGTACTTC
-,-,TRBJ1-4,TRBV25-1,CASSETASEKLFF,TGTGCCAGCAGTGAGACAGCGTCTGAAAAACTGTTTTTT
TRBD2,-,TRBJ2-3,TRBV9,CASSVGTSGGPDTQYF,TGTGCCAGCAGCGTAGGAACTAGCGGGGGGCCAGATACGCAGTATTTT
TRBD2,-,TRBJ2-3,TRBV5-6,CASSLSGTSWTDTQYF,TGTGCCAGCAGCTTGTCAGGGACTAGCTGGACGGATACGCAGTATTTT
-,-,TRBJ2-3,TRBV7-2,CASSLGTSRGGDTQYF,TGTGCCAGCAGCTTAGGTACTAGTCGAGGGGGAGATACGCAGTATTTT
-,few,TRBJ2-7,TRBV21-1,CASSVDRGLEQYF,TGTGCCAGCAGCGTCGACAGGGGGCTCGAGCAGTACTTC
-,few,TRBJ1-1,TRBV11-2,CASSLLLGGMNTEAFF,TGTGCCAGCAGCCTTTTACTGGGGGGTATGAACACTGAAGCTTTCTTT
TRBD1,once,TRBJ2-7,TRBV27,CASSSPDRFSYEQYF,TGTGCCAGCAGTTCCCCGGACAGGTTCTCCTACGAGCAGTACTTC
-,-,TRBJ2-1,TRBV19,CASSIGAISYNEQFF,TGTGCCAGTAGTATTGGAGCCATCTCCTACAATGAGCAGTTCTTC
TRBD2,-,TRBJ2-5,TRBV5-4,CASSLGTSQETQYF,TGTGCCAGCAGCTTGGGGACTAGCCAAGAGACCCAGTACTTC
-,-,TRBJ2-3,TRBV11-2,CASSLWSRSTDTQYF,TGTGCCAGCAGCTTATGGAGCAGAAGCACAGATACGCAGTATTTT
TRBD1,few,TRBJ2-2,TRBV5-4,CASSQDEGAAGELFF,TGTGCCAGCAGCCAAGACGAGGGGGCGGCCGGGGAGCTGTTTTTT
-,-,TRBJ2-1,TRBV2,CASPRVASSYNEQFF,TGTGCCAGCCCCCGAGTGGCTAGCAGCTACAATGAGCAGTTCTTC
-,-,TRBJ1-6,TRBV19,CASSTMSGNSPLHF,TGTGCCAGTAGTACGATGTCGGGGAATTCACCCCTCCACTTT
-,-,TRBJ1-1,TRBV29-1,CSVETAATTEAFF,TGCAGCGTTGAAACAGCTGCGACCACTGAAGCTTTCTTT
TRBD2,-,TRBJ2-5,TRBV10-3,CAISEGLAGVETQYF,TGTGCCATCAGTGAGGGACTAGCGGGGGTAGAGACCCAGTACTTC
TRBD1,-,TRBJ2-1,TRBV6-1,CASDPGQDYNEQFF,TGTGCCAGCGACCCGGGACAGGACTACAATGAGCAGTTCTTC
TRBD2,-,TRBJ2-7,TRBV7-8,CASSLEGGLAGAGEQYF,TGTGCCAGCAGCTTAGAGGGGGGACTAGCGGGAGCCGGCGAGCAGTACTTC
TRBD2,-,TRBJ2-5,TRBV4-3,CASSQVLAGVPLRETQYF,TGCGCCAGCAGCCAAGTCCTAGCGGGAGTTCCCCTCAGAGAGACCCAGTACTTC
TRBD2,-,TRBJ2-7,TRBV27,CASSLVGGGVYEQYF,TGTGCCAGCAGTTTAGTCGGCGGGGGGGTCTACGAGCAGTACTTC
TRBD2,-,TRBJ2-5,TRBV9,CASSVDPSGVQETQYF,TGTGCCAGCAGCGTAGATCCTAGCGGAGTACAAGAGACCCAGTACTTC
TRBD2,once,TRBJ2-7,TRBV30,CAWSRTSGSYEQYF,TGTGCCTGGAGCCGGACTAGCGGCTCCTACGAGCAGTACTTC
-,-,TRBJ1-2,TRBV5-1,CASSLERPGEGYTF,TGCGCCAGCAGCTTGGAGCGGCCAGGGGAGGGCTACACCTTC
-,-,TRBJ2-1,TRBV28,CASSFDRYSYNEQFF,TGTGCCAGCAGTTTTGACAGATACTCCTACAATGAGCAGTTCTTC
-,few,TRBJ2-7,TRBV25-1,CASSEGGDYEQYF,TGTGCCAGCAGTGAGGGGGGAGACTACGAGCAGTACTTC
-,-,TRBJ2-5,TRBV5-1,CASSSAGEETQYF,TGCGCCAGCAGCTCTGCAGGGGAAGAGACCCAGTACTTC
TRBD2,-,TRBJ2-3,TRBV7-3,CASSLITGLAGAGTDTQYF,TGTGCCAGCAGCTTAATCACGGGACTAGCGGGGGCTGGCACAGATACGCAGTATTTT
-,once,TRBJ1-3,TRBV12-5,CASGLVGTRTVGNTIYF,TGTGCTAGTGGTTTGGTGGGGACACGAACAGTGGGAAACACCATATATTTT
TRBD2,-,TRBJ2-1,TRBV5-8,CASSSLTSGISYNEQFF,TGTGCCAGCAGCTCCTTGACTAGCGGGATCTCCTACAATGAGCAGTTCTTC
TRBD2,-,TRBJ2-5,TRBV7-8,CASRPRLAGSKTQYF,TGTGCCAGCAGACCACGACTAGCGGGGTCAAAGACCCAGTACTTC
TRBD1,few,TRBJ2-7,TRBV19,CASSRTGGFYEQYF,TGTGCCAGTAGTCGGACAGGGGGCTTCTACGAGCAGTACTTC
TRBD1,-,TRBJ2-3,TRBV19,CASSSGQVGTDTQYF,TGTGCCAGTAGTTCCGGACAGGTGGGCACAGATACGCAGTATTTT
-,-,TRBJ2-3,TRBV4-2,CASSPSPVSTDTQYF,TGTGCCAGCAGCCCCTCCCCCGTTAGCACAGATACGCAGTATTTT
-,-,TRBJ1-6,TRBV6-4,CASSDGTGGNSPLHF,TGTGCCAGCAGTGACGGAACCGGCGGGAATTCACCCCTCCACTTT
-,-,TRBJ2-3,TRBV7-3,CASSPTGDTQYF,TGTGCCAGCAGCCCAACGGGAGATACGCAGTATTTT
-,-,TRBJ1-2,TRBV28,CASSPSGDYGYTF,TGTGCCAGCAGCCCCTCGGGGGACTATGGCTACACCTTC
TRBD1,-,TRBJ2-6,TRBV28,CASKPGQGAEGANVLTF,TGTGCCAGCAAACCGGGACAGGGGGCGGAGGGGGCCAACGTCCTGACTTTC
-,-,TRBJ2-7,TRBV27,CASSLTGHNYEQYF,TGTGCCAGCAGTTTAACTGGACACAACTACGAGCAGTACTTC
-,-,TRBJ1-5,TRBV18,CASSPLRQGQPQHF,TGTGCCAGCTCACCTCTAAGGCAGGGTCAGCCCCAGCATTTT
TRBD1,few,TRBJ1-3,TRBV4-2,CASSPTGQMDTIYF,TGTGCCAGCAGCCCGACGGGACAGATGGACACCATATATTTT
TRBD1,once,TRBJ2-3,TRBV27,CASSQQGAATDTQYF,TGTGCCAGCAGCCAACAGGGGGCAGCGACAGATACGCAGTATTTT
-,-,TRBJ2-7,TRBV15,CATSRDSFGGYEQYF,TGTGCCACCAGCAGAGATTCTTTCGGGGGATACGAGCAGTACTTC
TRBD1,-,TRBJ1-4,TRBV18,CASSPRGTGDMSGNEKLFF,TGTGCCAGCTCACCGCGAGGGACAGGGGATATGAGTGGTAATGAAAAACTGTTTTTT